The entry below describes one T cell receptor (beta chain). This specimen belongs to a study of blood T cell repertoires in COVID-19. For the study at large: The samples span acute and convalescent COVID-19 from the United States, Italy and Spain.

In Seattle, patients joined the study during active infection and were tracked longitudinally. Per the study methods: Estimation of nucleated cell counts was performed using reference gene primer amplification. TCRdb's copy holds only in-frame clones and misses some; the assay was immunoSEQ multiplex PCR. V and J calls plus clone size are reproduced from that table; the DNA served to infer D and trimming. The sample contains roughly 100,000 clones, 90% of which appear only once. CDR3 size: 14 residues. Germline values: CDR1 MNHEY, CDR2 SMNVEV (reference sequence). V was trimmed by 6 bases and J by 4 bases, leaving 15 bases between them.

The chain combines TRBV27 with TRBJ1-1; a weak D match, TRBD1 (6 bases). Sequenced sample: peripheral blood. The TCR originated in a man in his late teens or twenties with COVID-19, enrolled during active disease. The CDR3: CASRVQGLFTEAFF. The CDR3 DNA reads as TGTGCCAGCAGGGTACAGGGCTTATTCACTGAAGCTTTCTTT.